This T cell receptor beta chain comes out of a study of cytomegalovirus exposure and HLA in healthy donors. The repertoire was sequenced with immunoSEQ multiplex PCR; TCRdb's copy has only in-frame clones and lacks some. The table has some 150,000 clones, roughly nine tenths seen once. Study-level findings and limits: Generally TCR sequences proved uncommon, though certain public TCRs appeared in numerous donors.

The CDR3 totals 20 residues. In germline, CDR1 is SGHRS, CDR2 YFSETQ. V was cut by 0 bases and J by 0 bases, with 22 bases left in between. Notes on this clone: Its matching antigen is unknown.

The chain joins TRBV5-1 to TRBJ2-1; D possibly corresponds to TRBD2 (5 bases). The sample consisted of PBMCs. This receptor was taken from a woman aged 18-35 years in good health and CMV-seropositive. The CDR3 loop is CASSLAMGARRRSSYNEQFF. The DNA for the CDR3 is TGCGCCAGCAGCTTGGCGATGGGTGCTAGGCGGAGGAGCTCCTACAATGAGCAGTTCTTC.